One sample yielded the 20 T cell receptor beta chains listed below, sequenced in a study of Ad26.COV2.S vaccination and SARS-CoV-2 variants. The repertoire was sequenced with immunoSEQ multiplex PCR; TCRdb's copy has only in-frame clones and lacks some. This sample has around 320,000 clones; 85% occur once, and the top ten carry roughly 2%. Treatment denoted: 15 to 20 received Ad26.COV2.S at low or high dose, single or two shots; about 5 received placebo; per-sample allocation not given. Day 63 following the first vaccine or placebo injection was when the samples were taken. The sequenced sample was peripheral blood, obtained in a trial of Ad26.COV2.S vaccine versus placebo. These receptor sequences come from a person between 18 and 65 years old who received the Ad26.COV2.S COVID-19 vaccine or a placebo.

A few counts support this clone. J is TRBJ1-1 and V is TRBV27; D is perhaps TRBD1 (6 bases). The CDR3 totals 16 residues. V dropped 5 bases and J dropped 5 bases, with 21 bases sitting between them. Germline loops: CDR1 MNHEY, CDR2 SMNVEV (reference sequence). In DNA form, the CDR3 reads TGTGCCAGCAGTATCATACCGGGGGGCGCCTTTACTGAAGCTTTCTTT. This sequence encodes CASSIIPGGAFTEAFF.

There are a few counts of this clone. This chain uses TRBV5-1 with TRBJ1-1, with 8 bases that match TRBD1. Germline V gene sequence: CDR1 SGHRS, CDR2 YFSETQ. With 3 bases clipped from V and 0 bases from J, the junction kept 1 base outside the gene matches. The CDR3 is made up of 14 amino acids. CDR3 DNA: TGCGCCAGCAGCTGGACAGGGATGAACACTGAAGCTTTCTTT. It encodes CASSWTGMNTEAFF.

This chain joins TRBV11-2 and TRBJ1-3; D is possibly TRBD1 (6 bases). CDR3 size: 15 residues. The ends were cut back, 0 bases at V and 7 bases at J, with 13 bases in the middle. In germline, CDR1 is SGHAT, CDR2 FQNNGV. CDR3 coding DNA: TGTGCCAGCAGCTTAGATCTACAGGGTGTGAACACCATATATTTT. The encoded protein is CASSLDLQGVNTIYF.

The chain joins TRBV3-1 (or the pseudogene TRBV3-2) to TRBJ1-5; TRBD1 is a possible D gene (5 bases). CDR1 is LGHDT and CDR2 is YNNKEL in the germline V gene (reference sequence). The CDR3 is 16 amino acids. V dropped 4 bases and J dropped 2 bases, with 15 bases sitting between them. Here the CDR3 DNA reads TGTGCCAGCAGCCCATTCCAGGGAGGTGGCAATCAGCCCCAGCATTTT. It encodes CASSPFQGGGNQPQHF.

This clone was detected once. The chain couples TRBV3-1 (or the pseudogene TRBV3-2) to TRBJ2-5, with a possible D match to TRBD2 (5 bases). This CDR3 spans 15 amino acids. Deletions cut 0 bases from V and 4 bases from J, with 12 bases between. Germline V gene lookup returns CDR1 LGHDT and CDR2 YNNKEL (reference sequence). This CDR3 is CASSQDIGMGETQYF. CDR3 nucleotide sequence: TGTGCCAGCAGCCAAGATATCGGGATGGGAGAGACCCAGTACTTC.

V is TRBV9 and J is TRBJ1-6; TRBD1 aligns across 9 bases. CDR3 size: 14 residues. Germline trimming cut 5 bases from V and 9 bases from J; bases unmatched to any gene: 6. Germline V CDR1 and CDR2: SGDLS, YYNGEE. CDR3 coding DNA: TGTGCCAGCAGTGACAGGGGGTTAGCTTCACCCCTCCACTTT. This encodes CASSDRGLASPLHF.

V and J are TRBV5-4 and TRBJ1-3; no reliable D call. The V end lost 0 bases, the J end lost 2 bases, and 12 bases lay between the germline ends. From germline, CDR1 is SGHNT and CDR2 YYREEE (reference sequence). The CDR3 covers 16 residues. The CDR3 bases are TGTGCCAGCAGCTTGGATCCCCCAGGTGCTGGAAACACCATATATTTT. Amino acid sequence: CASSLDPPGAGNTIYF.

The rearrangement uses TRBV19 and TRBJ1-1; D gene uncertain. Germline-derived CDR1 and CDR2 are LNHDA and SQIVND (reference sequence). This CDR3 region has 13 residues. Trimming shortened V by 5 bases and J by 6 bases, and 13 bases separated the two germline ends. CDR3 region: CASSGDLWAEAFF. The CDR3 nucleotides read TGTGCCAGTAGTGGGGATTTGTGGGCTGAAGCTTTCTTT. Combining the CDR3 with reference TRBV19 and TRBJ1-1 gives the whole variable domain DGGITQSPKYLFRKEGQNVTLSCEQNLNHDAMYWYRQDPGQGLRLIYYSQIVNDFQKGDIAEGYSVSREKKESFPLTVTSAQKNPTAFYLCASSGDLWAEAFFGQGTRLTVV.

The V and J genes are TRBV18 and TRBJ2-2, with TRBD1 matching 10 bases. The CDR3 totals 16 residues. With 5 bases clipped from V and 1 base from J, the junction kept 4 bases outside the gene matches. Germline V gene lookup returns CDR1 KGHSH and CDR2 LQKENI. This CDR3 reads CASSSTGGQNTGELFF. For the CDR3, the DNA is TGTGCCAGCTCATCGACAGGGGGCCAGAACACCGGGGAGCTGTTTTTT.

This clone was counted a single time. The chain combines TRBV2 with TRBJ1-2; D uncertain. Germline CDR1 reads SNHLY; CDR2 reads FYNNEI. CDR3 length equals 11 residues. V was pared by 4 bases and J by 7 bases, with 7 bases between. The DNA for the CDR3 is TGTGCCAGCAGTGGTGGAGGTGGCTACACCTTC. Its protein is CASSGGGGYTF. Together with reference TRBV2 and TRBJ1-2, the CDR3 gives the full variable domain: EPEVTQTPSHQVTQMGQEVILRCVPISNHLYFYWYRQILGQKVEFLVSFYNNEISEKSEIFDDQFSVERPDGSNFTLKIRSTKLEDSAMYFCASSGGGGYTFGSGTRLTVV.

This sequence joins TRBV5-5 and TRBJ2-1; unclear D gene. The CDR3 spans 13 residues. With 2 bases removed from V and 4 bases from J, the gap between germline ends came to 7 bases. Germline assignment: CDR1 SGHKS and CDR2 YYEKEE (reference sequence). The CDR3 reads CASSFLQYNEQFF. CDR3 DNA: TGTGCCAGCAGCTTCTTACAGTACAATGAGCAGTTCTTC. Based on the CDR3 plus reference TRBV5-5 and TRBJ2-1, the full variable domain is DAGVTQSPTHLIKTRGQQVTLRCSPISGHKSVSWYQQVLGQGPQFIFQYYEKEERGRGNFPDRFSARQFPNYSSELNVNALLLGDSALYLCASSFLQYNEQFFGPGTRLTVL.

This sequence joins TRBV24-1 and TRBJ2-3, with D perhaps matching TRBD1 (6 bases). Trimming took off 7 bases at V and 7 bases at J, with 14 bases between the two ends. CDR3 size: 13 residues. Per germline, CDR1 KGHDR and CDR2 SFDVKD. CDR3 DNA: TGTGCCACCAGGTCACAGGGTATTAATACGCAGTATTTT. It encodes CATRSQGINTQYF.

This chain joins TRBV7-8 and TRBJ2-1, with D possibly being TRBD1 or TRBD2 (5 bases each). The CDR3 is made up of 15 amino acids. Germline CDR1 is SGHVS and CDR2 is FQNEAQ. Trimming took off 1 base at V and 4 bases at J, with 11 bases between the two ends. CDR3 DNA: TGTGCCAGCAGCTTAGTAGGGACCGAATACAATGAGCAGTTCTTC. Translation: CASSLVGTEYNEQFF.

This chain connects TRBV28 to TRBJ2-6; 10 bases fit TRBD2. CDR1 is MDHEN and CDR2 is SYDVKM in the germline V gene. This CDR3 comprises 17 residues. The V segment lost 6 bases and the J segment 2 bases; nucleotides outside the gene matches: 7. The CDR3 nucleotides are TGTGCCAGCAGGACCCCGGGACTAGCGACTGGGGCCAACGTCCTGACTTTC. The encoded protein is CASRTPGLATGANVLTF.

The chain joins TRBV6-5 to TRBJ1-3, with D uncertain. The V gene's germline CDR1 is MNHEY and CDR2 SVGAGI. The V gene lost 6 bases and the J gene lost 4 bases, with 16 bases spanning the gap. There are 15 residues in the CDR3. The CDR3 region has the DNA TGTGCCAGCAGATCCGCGAACCCTATCGGAAACACCATATATTTT. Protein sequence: CASRSANPIGNTIYF.

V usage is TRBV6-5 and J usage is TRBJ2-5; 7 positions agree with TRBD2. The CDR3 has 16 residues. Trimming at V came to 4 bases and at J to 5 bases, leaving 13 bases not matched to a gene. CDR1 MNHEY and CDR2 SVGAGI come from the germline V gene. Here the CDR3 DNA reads TGTGCCAGCAGTTGGGACGGGGACTATCCTTCGGAGACCCAGTACTTC. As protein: CASSWDGDYPSETQYF.

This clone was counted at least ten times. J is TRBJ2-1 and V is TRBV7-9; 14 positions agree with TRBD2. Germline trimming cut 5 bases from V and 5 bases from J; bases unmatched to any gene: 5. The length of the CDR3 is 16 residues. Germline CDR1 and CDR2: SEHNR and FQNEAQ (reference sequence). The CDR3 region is CASSDGTSGGHNEQFF. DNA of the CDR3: TGTGCCAGCAGCGACGGGACTAGCGGGGGACACAATGAGCAGTTCTTC.

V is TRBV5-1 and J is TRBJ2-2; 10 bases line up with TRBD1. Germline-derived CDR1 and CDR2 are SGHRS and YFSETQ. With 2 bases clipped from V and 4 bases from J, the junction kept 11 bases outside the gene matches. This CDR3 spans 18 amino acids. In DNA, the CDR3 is TGCGCCAGCAGCTTTCTGAATTTAGGACAGGGGGTCACCGGGGAGCTGTTTTTT. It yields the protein CASSFLNLGQGVTGELFF.

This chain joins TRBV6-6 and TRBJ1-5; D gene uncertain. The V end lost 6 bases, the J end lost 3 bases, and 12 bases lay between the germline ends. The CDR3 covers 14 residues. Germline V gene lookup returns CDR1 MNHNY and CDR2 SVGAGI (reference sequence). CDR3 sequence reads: CASSFGQYNQPQHF. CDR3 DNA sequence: TGTGCCAGCAGCTTCGGTCAATACAATCAGCCCCAGCATTTT.

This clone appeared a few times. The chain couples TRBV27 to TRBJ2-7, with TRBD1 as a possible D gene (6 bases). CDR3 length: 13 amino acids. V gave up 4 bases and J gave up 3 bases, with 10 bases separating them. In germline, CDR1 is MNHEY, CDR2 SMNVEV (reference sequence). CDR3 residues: CASSSDRSYEQYF. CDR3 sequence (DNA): TGTGCCAGCAGTTCGGACAGAAGCTACGAGCAGTACTTC.